This T cell receptor (beta chain) was captured in a study of blood T cell repertoires in COVID-19 (dated by TCRdb to about 2020). As for the study more broadly: Collaborator samples came from the United States, Italy and Spain and covered acute and convalescent phases of COVID-19. The repertoires were released in a freely available public database meant as a resource for research on the immune response to SARS-CoV-2. The material from the prospective study consisted of cDNA or gDNA derived from T cells, B-cell-depleted T cells, or PBMCs. HLA class I and class II types, where available, came from metadata supplied by the sample provider rather than from assay-based typing. Subjects who had been exposed to COVID-19, were actively infected with it, or had recovered from it provided the deeply sampled blood TCRbeta repertoires that made up the dataset. Samples were obtained from the ongoing ImmuneRACE study (first 160 participants) and from roughly 1,300 subjects provided by 6 global collaborators. Sample metadata almost always included a de-identified subject ID, COVID-19 status, age in years and sex.

Collaborating institutions collected whole blood in K2EDTA tubes following their own protocols. For TCRbeta analysis, collaborators shipped samples as frozen whole blood, isolated PBMCs, or DNA extracted from either of those sample types. TCRbeta CDR3 regions were amplified from genomic DNA using the immunoSEQ Assay, a bias-controlled multiplex PCR. As for the original processing: The number of nucleated cells in each sample was estimated by amplification of reference gene primers within the assay. To quantify the absolute abundance of each unique TCRbeta CDR3 rearrangement, sequence reads were collapsed and filtered. Productive Simpson clonality was computed per sample as the square root of Simpson's diversity index over productive rearrangements. TCRdb holds this immuneACCESS table with in-frame rearrangements only. Some clones are missing; in checked studies, unresolved V genes explain under half, and the rest has no known cause. V and J calls and clone size follow that table, whereas D and trimming were derived from the DNA. This sample holds over 70,000 clones; approximately 85% were observed only once. Approximately 4.6% of the sample is taken by the ten largest.

Overall study outcomes, separate from this receptor: Clinical and demographic metadata were provided uncurated, with the amount varying by source and participant.

Concerning this clone: Its cognate antigen has yet to be identified. Base qualities are missing; no much larger clone stands one base away.

V and J lose 5 bases and 4 bases, and a span of 15 bases separates them. The CDR3 contains 15 residues, cysteine and phenylalanine counted. The DNA shown is the 45-base CDR3, in frame from base 1. Reading the germline V gene (reference sequence) gives CDR1 LNHDA and CDR2 SQIVND. The rearranged chain carries TRBV19 and TRBJ1-5, with the D gene call left open. This receptor was obtained from an elderly man with acute or convalescent COVID-19. The specimen sequenced was peripheral blood. The sequenced DNA: TGTGCCAGTAGTCTACTCACCAGCGCTAATCAGCCCCAGCATTTT. It is translated as CASSLLTSANQPQHF. Here the CDR3 is joined to the reference TRBV19 and TRBJ1-5 genes, and the full variable domain is: DGGITQSPKYLFRKEGQNVTLSCEQNLNHDAMYWYRQDPGQGLRLIYYSQIVNDFQKGDIAEGYSVSREKKESFPLTVTSAQKNPTAFYLCASSLLTSANQPQHFGDGTRLSIL.